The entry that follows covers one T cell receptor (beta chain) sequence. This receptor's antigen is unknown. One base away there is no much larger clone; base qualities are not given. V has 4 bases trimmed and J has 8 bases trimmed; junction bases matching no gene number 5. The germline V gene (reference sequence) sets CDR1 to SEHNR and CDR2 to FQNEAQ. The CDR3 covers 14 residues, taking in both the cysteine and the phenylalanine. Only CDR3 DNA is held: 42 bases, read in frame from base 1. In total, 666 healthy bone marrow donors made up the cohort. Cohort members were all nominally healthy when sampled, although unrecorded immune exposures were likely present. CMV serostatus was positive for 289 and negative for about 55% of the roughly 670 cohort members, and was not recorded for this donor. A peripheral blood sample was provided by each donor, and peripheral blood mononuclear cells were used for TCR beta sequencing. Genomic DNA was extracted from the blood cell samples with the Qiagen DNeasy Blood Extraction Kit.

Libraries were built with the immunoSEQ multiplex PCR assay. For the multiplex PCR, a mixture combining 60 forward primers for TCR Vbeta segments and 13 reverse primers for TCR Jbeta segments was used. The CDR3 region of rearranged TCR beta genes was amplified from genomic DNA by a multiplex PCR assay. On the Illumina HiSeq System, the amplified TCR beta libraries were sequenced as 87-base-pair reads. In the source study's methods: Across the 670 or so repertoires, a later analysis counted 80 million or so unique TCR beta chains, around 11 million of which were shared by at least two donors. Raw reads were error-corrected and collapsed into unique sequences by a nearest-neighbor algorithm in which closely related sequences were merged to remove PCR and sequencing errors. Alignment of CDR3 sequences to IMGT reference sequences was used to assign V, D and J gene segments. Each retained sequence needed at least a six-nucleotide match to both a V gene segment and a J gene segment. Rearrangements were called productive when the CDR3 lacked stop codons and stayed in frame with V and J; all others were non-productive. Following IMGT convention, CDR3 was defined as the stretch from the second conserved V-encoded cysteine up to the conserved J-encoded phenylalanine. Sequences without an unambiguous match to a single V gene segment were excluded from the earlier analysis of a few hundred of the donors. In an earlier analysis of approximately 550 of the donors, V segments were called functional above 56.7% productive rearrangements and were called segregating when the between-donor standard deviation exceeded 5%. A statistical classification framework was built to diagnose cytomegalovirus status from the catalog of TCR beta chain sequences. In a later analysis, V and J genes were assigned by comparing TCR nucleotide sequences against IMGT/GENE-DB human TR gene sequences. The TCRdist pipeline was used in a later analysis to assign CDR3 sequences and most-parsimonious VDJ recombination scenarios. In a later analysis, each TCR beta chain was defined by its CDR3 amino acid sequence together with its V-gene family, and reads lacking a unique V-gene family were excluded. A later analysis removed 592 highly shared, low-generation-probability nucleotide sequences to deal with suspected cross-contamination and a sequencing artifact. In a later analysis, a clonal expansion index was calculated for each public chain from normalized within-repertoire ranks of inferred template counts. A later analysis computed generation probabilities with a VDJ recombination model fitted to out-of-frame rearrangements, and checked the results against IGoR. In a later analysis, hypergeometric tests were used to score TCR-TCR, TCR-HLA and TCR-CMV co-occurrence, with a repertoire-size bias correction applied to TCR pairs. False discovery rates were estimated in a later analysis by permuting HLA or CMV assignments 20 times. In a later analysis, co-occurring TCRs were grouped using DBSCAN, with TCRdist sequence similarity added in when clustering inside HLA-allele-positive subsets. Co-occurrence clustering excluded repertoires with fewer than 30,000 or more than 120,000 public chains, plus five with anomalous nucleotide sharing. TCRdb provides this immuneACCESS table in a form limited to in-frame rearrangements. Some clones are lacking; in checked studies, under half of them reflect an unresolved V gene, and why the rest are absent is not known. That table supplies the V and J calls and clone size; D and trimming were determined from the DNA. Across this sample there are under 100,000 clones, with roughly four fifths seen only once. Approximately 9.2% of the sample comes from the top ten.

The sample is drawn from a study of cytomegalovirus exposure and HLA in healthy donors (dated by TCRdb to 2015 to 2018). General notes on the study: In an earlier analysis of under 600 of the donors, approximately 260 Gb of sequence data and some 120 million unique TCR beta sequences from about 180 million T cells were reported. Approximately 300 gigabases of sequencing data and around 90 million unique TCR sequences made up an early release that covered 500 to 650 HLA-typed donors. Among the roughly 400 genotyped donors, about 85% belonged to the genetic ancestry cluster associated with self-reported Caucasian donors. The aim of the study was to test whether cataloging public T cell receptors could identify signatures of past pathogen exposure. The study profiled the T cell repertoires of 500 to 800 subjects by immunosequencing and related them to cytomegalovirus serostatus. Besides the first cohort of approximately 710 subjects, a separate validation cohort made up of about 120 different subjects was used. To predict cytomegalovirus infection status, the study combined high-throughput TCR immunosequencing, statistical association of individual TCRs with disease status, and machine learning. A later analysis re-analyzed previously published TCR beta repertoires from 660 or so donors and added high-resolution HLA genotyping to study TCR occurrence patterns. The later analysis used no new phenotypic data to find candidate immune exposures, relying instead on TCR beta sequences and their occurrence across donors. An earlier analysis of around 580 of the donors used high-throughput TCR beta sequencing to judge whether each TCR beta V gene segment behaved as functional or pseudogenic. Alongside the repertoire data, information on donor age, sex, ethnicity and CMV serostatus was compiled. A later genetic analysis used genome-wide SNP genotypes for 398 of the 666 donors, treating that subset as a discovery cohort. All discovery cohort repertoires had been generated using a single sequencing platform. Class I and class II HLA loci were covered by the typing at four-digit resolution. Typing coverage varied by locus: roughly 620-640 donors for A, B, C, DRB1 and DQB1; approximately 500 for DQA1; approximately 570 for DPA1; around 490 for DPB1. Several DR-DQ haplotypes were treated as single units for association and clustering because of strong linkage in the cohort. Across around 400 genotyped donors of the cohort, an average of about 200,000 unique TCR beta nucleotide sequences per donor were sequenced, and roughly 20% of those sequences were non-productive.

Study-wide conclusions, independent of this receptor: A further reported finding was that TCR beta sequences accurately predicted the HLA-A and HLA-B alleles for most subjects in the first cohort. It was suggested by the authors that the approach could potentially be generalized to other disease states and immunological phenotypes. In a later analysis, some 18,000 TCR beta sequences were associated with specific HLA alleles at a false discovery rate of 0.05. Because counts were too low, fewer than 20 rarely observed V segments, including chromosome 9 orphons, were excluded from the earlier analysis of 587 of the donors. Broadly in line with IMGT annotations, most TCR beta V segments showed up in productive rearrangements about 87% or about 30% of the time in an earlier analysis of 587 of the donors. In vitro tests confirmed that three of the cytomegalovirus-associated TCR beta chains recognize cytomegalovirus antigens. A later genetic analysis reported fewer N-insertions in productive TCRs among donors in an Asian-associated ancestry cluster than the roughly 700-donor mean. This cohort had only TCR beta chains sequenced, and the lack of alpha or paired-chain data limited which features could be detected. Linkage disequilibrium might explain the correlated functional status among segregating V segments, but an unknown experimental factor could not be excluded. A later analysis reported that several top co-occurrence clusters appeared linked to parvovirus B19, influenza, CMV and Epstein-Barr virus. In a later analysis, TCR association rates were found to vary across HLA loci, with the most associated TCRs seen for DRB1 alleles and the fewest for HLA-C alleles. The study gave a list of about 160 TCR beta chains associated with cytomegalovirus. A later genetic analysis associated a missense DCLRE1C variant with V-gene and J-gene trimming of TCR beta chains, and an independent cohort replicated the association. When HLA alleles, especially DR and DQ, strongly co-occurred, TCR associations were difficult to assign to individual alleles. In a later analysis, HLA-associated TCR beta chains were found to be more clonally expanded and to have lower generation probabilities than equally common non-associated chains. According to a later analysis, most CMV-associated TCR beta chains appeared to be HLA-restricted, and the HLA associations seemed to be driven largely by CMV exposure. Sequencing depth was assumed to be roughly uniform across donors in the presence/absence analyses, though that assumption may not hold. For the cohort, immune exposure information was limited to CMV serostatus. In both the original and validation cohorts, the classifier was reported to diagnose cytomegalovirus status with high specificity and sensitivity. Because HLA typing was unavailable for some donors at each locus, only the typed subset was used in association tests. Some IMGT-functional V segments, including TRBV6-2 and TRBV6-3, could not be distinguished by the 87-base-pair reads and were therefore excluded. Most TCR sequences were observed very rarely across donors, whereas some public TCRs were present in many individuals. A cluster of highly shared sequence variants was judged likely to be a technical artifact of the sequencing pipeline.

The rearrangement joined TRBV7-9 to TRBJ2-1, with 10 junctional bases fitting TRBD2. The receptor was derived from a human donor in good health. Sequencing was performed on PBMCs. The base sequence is TGTGCCAGCAGCTCTAGCGGGAGAAGTGATGAGCAGTTCTTC. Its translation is CASSSSGRSDEQFF.